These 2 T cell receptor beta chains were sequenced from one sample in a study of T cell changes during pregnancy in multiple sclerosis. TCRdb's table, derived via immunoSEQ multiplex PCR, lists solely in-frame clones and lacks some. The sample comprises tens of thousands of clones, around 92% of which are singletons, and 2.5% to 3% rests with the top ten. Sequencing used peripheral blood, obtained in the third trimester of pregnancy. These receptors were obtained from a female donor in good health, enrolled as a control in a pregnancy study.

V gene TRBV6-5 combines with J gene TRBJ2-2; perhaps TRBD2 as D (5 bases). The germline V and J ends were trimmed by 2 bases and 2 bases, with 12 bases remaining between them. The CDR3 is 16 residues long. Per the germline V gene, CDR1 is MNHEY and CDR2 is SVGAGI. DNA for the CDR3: TGTGCCAGCAGTTACCCAGCGGACGGTAACACCGGGGAGCTGTTTTTT. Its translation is CASSYPADGNTGELFF.

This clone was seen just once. This CDR3 is CSANRDTEAFF. The CDR3 bases are TGCAGTGCGAACAGGGATACTGAAGCTTTCTTT. This chain joins TRBV20-1 and TRBJ1-1, with D possibly TRBD1 on 6 matching bases. V was pared by 6 bases and J by 5 bases, with 10 bases between. Germline lookup yields CDR1 DFQATT and CDR2 SNEGSKA (reference sequence). The CDR3 totals 11 residues.